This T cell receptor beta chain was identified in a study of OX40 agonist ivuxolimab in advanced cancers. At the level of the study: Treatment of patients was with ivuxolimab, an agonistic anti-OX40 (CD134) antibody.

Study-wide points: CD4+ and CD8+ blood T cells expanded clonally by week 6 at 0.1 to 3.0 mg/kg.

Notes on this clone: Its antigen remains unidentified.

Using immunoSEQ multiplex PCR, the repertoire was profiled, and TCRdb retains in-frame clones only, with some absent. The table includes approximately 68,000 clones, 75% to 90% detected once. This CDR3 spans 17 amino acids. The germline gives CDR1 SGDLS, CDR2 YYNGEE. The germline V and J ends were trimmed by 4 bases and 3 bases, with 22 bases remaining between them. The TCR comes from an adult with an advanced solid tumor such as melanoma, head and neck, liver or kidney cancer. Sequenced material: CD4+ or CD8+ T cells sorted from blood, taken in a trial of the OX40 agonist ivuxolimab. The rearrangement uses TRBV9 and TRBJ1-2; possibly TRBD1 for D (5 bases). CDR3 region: CASSFQEKWGTDYGYTF. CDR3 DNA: TGTGCCAGCAGCTTCCAAGAGAAATGGGGGACGGACTATGGCTACACCTTC.